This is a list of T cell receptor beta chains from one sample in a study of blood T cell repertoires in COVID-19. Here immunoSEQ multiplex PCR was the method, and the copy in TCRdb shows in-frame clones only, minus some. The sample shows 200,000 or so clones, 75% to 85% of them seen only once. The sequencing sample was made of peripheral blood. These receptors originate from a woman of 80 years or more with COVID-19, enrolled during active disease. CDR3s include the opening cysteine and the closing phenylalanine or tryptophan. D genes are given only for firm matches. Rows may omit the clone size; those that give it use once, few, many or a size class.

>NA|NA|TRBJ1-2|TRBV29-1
TGCAGCGTATACAGGGTCGAGGCTGGCTACACCTTC
CSVYRVEAGYTF
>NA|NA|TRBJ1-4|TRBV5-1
TGCGCCAGCAGCTTGGAAGGCAGCGTCTTGGAAAAACTGTTTTTT
CASSLEGSVLEKLFF
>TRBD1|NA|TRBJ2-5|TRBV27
TGTGCCAGCAGTTTATCGGCGGGGACAGGAGAGACCCAGTACTTC
CASSLSAGTGETQYF
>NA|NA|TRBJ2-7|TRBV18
TGTGCCAGCTCACCAGGGGGCGAGGAGCAGTACTTC
CASSPGGEEQYF
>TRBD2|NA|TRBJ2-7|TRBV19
TGTGCCAGTAGTATCGGGGCTAGCGGCTACGAGCAGTACTTC
CASSIGASGYEQYF
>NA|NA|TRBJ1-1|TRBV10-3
TGTGCCATCAGGCAAGACAGGAACACTGAAGCTTTCTTT
CAIRQDRNTEAFF
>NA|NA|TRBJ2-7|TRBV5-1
TGCGCCAGCAGCTACTCAACTGGTAGGGGTACCTACGAGCAGTACTTC
CASSYSTGRGTYEQYF
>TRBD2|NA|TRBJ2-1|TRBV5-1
TGCGCCAGCAGCTTGGGATGGACTAGCGACAATGAGCAGTTCTTC
CASSLGWTSDNEQFF
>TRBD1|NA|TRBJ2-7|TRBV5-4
TGTGCCAGTTTCCGGGACAGGACCTACGAGCAGTACTTC
CASFRDRTYEQYF
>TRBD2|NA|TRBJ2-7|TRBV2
TGTGCCAGCAGTGTCTACCCAGGGCGGGGGTACGAGCAGTACTTC
CASSVYPGRGYEQYF
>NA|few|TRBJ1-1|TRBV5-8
TGTGCCAGCAGCCTCCAGGGCTTTTCGAGCGTTGAAGCTTTCTTT
CASSLQGFSSVEAFF
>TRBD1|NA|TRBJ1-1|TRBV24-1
TGTGCCACCAGAACAGGGGCGGGGAACACTGAAGCTTTCTTT
CATRTGAGNTEAFF